The clone carrying this TCR beta chain was seen more than once but under ten times. Its matching antigen is unknown. In making TCR beta libraries, quantitative 5'-RACE with molecular barcodes was used. TCRdb reprocessed the 5' RACE reads with MiXCR, giving one entry per CDR3 protein. The data show about 540,000 distinct CDR3 sequences, with roughly 13% seen just once and over 6.5% held by the top ten. Germline V gene lookup returns CDR1 SGHAT and CDR2 FQNNGV. There are 12 residues in the CDR3. Trimming took 4 bases from V and 15 from J; bases not matched to a gene: 6. The sample is drawn from a study of CD8 T cells in ankylosing spondylitis. Study conclusions and caveats: What seemed typical of ankylosing spondylitis blood was a TCR beta motif built from eight highly homologous variants. Significant enrichment of disease-linked clones was reported in matched ankylosing spondylitis synovial fluid. The authors found the disease-linked clones to be CD8+ and relatively rare in peripheral blood.

The TCR comes from a male donor with ankylosing spondylitis. The sample taken for sequencing was blood, either unsorted or a sorted T cell fraction (not recorded which). The chain is built from TRBV11-2 and TRBJ2-1, with 10 bases that match TRBD2. CDR3 amino acids: CASSSSTSGLFF. The CDR3 DNA sequence: TGTGCCAGCAGCTCGTCGACTAGCGGGTTGTTCTTC.